These 7 T cell receptor beta chains originate from one sample sequenced in a study of glioma-infiltrating T cells. Using RNA template, CDR3s of TCR alpha and beta were amplified with iRepertoire arm-PCR. From the multiplex PCR reads, TCRdb called clonotypes with MiXCR, one entry per CDR3 protein. Of a few hundred thousand distinct CDR3 sequences in the sample, 41% were seen once. The sequencing sample was made of glioma tissue, nonneoplastic brain tissue, or PBMCs (not recorded which). The receptors stem from a human donor with low-grade glioma or glioblastoma, undergoing nonglioma brain surgery, or in good health (not recorded which).

Points on this clonotype: A much larger clone sits a single nucleotide away, making a read error possible. The V gene is TRBV12-3 or TRBV12-4, the J gene TRBJ1-4; tentative D call: TRBD1 (6 bases). This CDR3 has 16 amino acids. Trimming stripped 5 bases from V and 7 bases from J, with 20 bases between. CDR3 nucleotides: TGTGCCAGCAGTACCCTTCAGTGGGGGGCGAGTGAAAAACTGTTTTTT. Translation: CASSTLQWGASEKLFF.

This clonotype was observed a few times. V is TRBV5-1 and J is TRBJ2-7; D gene unclear. The CDR3 contains 14 residues. The germline V gene has CDR1 SGHRS and CDR2 YFSETQ. The V end was cut by 5 bases, the J end by 7 bases, with 19 bases between. CDR3 DNA: TGCGCCAGCAGAGAGGCCGCCCAAAGAGAGGAGCAGTACTTC. It encodes CASREAAQREEQYF.

This sequence joins TRBV6-6 and TRBJ2-3; 7 bases map to TRBD1. The CDR3 sequence is 15 residues long. CDR1 and CDR2 from the germline V gene are MNHNY and SVGAGI (reference sequence). The trim removed 6 bases at V and 6 bases at J, leaving 12 bases unmatched. Written as DNA, the CDR3 is TGTGCCAGCAGAATAGGAGAGGGGGCGTCCGATACGCAGTATTTT. This encodes CASRIGEGASDTQYF.

The V call is TRBV27, the J call TRBJ2-7, with TRBD2 matching 11 bases. The CDR3 is 15 residues long. V trimming: 5 bases; J trimming: 4 bases; junction bases outside the gene matches: 7. In germline, CDR1 is MNHEY, CDR2 SMNVEV (reference sequence). The DNA for the CDR3 is TGTGCCAGCAGTCCCTCGACTAGCGGGAATTACGAGCAGTACTTC. Translating gives CASSPSTSGNYEQYF.

With regard to this clonotype: A read error is possible here, since a much larger clone lies one base away. The CDR3 carries no conserved terminal phenylalanine or tryptophan, so it likely arises from a read error. The V gene is TRBV24-1, the J gene TRBJ1-5; tentative D call: TRBD1 (5 bases). CDR3 size: 10 residues. V lost 12 bases and J lost 7, with 9 bases in between. Germline CDR1 reads KGHDR; CDR2 reads SFDVKD. The CDR3 loop reads CARGTQPQHY. The DNA for the CDR3 is TGTGCCCGAGGGACGCAGCCCCAGCATTAT.

The rearrangement joins TRBV25-1 to TRBJ2-1; TRBD1 is a possible D gene (6 bases). Germline V gene lookup returns CDR1 MGHDK and CDR2 SYGVNS. V lost 2 bases and J lost 6, with 8 bases in between. This CDR3 region has 13 residues. The CDR3 here is CASSEGQCNEQFF. For the CDR3, the DNA is TGTGCCAGCAGTGAAGGACAGTGCAATGAGCAGTTCTTC.

This clonotype has a count of ten or more. The gene calls are TRBV6-1 and TRBJ1-5; 10 positions agree with TRBD1. V dropped 6 bases and J dropped 5; count of bases not matched to a gene: 4. The CDR3 totals 14 residues. Germline CDR1 and CDR2: MNHNS and SASEGT. CDR3 residues: CASSPDRGYQPQHF. CDR3 coding DNA: TGTGCCAGCAGCCCGGACAGGGGGTATCAGCCCCAGCATTTT.